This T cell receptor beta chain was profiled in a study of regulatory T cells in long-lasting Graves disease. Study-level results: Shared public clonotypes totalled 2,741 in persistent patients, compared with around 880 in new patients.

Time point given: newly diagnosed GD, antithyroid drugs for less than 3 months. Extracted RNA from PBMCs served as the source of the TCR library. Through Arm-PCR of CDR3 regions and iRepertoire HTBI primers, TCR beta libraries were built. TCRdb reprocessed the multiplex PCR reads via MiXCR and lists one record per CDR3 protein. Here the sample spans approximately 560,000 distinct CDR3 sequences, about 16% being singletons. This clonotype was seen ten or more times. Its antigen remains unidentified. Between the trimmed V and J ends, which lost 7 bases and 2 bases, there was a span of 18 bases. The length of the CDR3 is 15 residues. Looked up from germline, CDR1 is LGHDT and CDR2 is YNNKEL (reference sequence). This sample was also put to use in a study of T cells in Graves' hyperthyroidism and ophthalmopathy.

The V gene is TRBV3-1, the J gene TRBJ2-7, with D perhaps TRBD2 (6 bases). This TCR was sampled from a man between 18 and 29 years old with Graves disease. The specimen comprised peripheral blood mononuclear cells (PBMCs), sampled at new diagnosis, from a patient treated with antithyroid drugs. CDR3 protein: CASTRRGTATYEQYF. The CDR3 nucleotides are TGTGCCAGCACCCGCCGGGGGACCGCTACCTACGAGCAGTACTTC.